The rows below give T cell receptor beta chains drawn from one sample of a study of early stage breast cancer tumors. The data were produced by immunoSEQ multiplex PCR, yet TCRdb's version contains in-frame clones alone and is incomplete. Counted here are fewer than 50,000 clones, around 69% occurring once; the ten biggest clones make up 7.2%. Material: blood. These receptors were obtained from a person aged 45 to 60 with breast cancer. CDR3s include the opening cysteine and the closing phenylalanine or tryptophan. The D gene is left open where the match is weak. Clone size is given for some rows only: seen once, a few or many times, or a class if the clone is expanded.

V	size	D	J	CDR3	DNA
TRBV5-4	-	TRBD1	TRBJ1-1	CASSPTGTGASKAEAFF	TGTGCCAGCAGCCCGACGGGGACAGGGGCCTCAAAGGCTGAAGCTTTCTTT
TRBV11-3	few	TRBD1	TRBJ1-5	CASSLTGGWPQHF	TGTGCCAGCAGCCTAACAGGGGGCTGGCCCCAGCATTTT
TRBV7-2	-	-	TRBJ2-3	CASSPPGHVTDTQYF	TGTGCCAGCAGCCCCCCAGGACACGTCACAGATACGCAGTATTTT
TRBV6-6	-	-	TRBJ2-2	CASSPRQGNTGELFF	TGTGCCAGCAGTCCCCGGCAGGGCAACACCGGGGAGCTGTTTTTT
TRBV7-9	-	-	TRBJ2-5	CASSFPQGMETQYF	TGTGCCAGCAGCTTCCCGCAGGGGATGGAGACCCAGTACTTC
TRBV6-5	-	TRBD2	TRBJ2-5	CASSYRLAGQETQYF	TGTGCCAGCAGTTACCGACTAGCGGGACAAGAGACCCAGTACTTC
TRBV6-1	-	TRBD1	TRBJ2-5	CASSETGTGRQETQYF	TGTGCCAGCAGTGAAACCGGGACAGGGAGACAAGAGACCCAGTACTTC
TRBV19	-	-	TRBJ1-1	CASSIPPGRTEAFF	TGTGCCAGTAGTATACCTCCAGGGAGGACTGAAGCTTTCTTT
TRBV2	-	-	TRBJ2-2	CASSGVSGNTGELFF	TGTGCCAGCAGTGGTGTTAGCGGGAACACCGGGGAGCTGTTTTTT
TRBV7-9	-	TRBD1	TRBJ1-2	CASSTARSRDSYGYTF	TGTGCCAGCAGCACGGCGAGGTCGCGGGACAGCTATGGCTACACCTTC
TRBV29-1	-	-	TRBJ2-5	CSVEDLETQYF	TGCAGCGTTGAAGATCTGGAGACCCAGTACTTC
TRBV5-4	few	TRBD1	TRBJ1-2	CASSFGQGNYGYTF	TGTGCCAGCAGCTTCGGACAGGGGAACTATGGCTACACCTTC
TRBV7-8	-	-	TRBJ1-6	CASSSGTTSLHF	TGTGCCAGCAGCTCTGGGACAACGTCCCTCCACTTT
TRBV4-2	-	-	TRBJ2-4	CASSQVGRQIDIQYF	TGTGCCAGCAGCCAAGTGGGGAGGCAGATCGACATTCAGTACTTC
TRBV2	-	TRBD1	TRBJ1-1	CASGKDRGGSGTEAFF	TGTGCCAGCGGAAAAGACAGGGGGGGATCGGGAACTGAAGCTTTCTTT
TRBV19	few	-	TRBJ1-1	CASSPGQVLGPNTEAFF	TGTGCCAGTAGTCCCGGTCAGGTCTTAGGCCCTAACACTGAAGCTTTCTTT
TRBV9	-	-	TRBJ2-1	CASSVANSPSINEQFF	TGTGCCAGCAGCGTAGCTAACAGCCCTTCCATAAATGAGCAGTTCTTC
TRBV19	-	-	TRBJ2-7	CASRVSGRSSYEQYF	TGTGCCAGTAGGGTTAGCGGAAGGAGCTCCTACGAGCAGTACTTC
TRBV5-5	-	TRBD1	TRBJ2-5	CASSLTGTGGEETQYF	TGTGCCAGCAGCTTGACCGGGACAGGGGGCGAAGAGACCCAGTACTTC
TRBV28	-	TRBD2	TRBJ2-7	CASSLVGGRASYEQYF	TGTGCCAGCAGTTTGGTCGGCGGGAGGGCTTCCTACGAGCAGTACTTC
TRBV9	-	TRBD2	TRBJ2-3	CASSPSGALAGSTDTQYF	TGTGCCAGCAGCCCTTCCGGGGCCCTAGCGGGGAGTACAGATACGCAGTATTTT
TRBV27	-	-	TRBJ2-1	CASSFLGRIEQFF	TGTGCCAGCAGTTTCCTCGGGAGAATTGAGCAGTTCTTC
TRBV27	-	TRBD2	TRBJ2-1	CASSAGVINEQFF	TGTGCCAGCAGCGCGGGGGTAATCAATGAGCAGTTCTTC
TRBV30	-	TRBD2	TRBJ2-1	CAWSTGTSYNEQFF	TGTGCCTGGAGTACCGGGACTAGCTACAATGAGCAGTTCTTC
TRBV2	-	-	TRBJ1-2	CASSDGNPATGYTF	TGTGCCAGCAGTGACGGGAACCCAGCTACTGGCTACACCTTC
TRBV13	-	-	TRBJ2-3	CASSRTRTDTQYF	TGTGCCAGCAGTAGGACACGCACAGATACGCAGTATTTT
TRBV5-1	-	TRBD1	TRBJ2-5	CASSTGTGGETQYF	TGCGCCAGCAGCACCGGGACAGGGGGAGAGACCCAGTACTTC
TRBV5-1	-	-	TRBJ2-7	CASSLARGGSLEQYF	TGCGCCAGCAGCTTGGCTCGGGGTGGCTCCCTCGAGCAGTACTTC
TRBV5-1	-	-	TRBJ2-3	CASSLAAGTDTQYF	TGCGCCAGCAGCTTGGCCGCAGGGACAGATACGCAGTATTTT
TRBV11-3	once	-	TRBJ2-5	CASSLGGRETQYF	TGTGCCAGCAGCTTAGGAGGGAGGGAGACCCAGTACTTC
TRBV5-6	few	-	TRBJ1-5	CASEGSNQPQHF	TGTGCCAGCGAGGGTAGCAATCAGCCCCAGCATTTT
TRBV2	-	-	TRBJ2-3	CASKDIAQRGDTQYF	TGTGCCAGCAAGGACATAGCACAAAGAGGAGATACGCAGTATTTT
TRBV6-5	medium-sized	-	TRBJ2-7	CASSASPTGRYEQYF	TGTGCCAGCAGTGCCTCTCCGACAGGGAGGTACGAGCAGTACTTC
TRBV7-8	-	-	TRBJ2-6	CASSLDTFNVLTF	TGTGCCAGCAGCTTAGACACGTTCAACGTCCTGACTTTC
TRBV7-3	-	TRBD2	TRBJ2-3	CASSLRAGDTDTQYF	TGTGCCAGCAGCTTACGAGCGGGGGACACAGATACGCAGTATTTT
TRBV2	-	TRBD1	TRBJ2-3	CASSRGQGRTDTQYF	TGTGCCAGCAGCCGGGGACAGGGCCGCACAGATACGCAGTATTTT
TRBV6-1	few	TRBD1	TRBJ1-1	CASSELGQGGTEAFF	TGTGCCAGCAGTGAACTCGGACAGGGCGGAACTGAAGCTTTCTTT
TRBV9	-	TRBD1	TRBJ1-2	CASSPRQGANYGYTF	TGTGCCAGCAGCCCTCGACAGGGTGCAAACTATGGCTACACCTTC
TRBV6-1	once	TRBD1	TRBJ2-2	CASSATGSTGELFF	TGTGCCAGCAGTGCGACAGGGAGCACCGGGGAGCTGTTTTTT
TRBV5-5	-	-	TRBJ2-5	CASSFGSGKTYQETQYF	TGTGCCAGCAGCTTTGGTTCCGGGAAGACATACCAAGAGACCCAGTACTTC
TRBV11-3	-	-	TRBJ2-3	CASSSTLSWADTQYF	TGTGCCAGCAGCTCGACACTTAGTTGGGCAGATACGCAGTATTTT
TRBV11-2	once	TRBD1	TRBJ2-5	CASSRTGLERETQYF	TGTGCCAGCAGCCGGACAGGGCTGGAACGAGAGACCCAGTACTTC
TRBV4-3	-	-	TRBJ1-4	CASSLTVLNEKLFF	TGCGCCAGCAGCCTCACGGTCCTGAATGAAAAACTGTTTTTT
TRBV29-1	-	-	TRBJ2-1	CSVTRVSYNEQFF	TGCAGCGTTACGAGGGTCTCCTACAATGAGCAGTTCTTC
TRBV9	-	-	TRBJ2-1	CASSAGTANEQFF	TGTGCCAGCAGCGCAGGGACTGCCAATGAGCAGTTCTTC
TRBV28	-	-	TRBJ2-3	CASSSLDTQYF	TGTGCCAGCAGTTCACTAGATACGCAGTATTTT
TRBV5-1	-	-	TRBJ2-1	CASSLGGQTYNEQFF	TGCGCCAGCAGCTTGGGGGGGCAAACCTACAATGAGCAGTTCTTC
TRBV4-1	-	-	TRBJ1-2	CASSQVGSNYGYTF	TGCGCCAGCAGCCAAGTGGGCAGTAACTATGGCTACACCTTC
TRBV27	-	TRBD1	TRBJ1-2	CASSRYSMDRGYGYTF	TGTGCCAGCAGTCGGTACTCAATGGACAGGGGCTATGGCTACACCTTC